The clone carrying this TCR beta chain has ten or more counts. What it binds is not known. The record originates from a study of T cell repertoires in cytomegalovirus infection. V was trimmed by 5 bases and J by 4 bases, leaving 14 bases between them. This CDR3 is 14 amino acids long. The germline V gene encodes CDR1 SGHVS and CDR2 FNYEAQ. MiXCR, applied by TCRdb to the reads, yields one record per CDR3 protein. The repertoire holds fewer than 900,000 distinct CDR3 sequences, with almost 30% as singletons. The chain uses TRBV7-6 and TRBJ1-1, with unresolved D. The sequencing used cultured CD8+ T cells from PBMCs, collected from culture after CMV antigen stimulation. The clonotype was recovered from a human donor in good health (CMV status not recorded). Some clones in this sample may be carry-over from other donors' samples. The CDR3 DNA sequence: TGTGCCAGCAGCCGCGGGTCAGATGGCACTGAAGCTTTCTTT. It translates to CASSRGSDGTEAFF.